This is a list of T cell receptor beta chains from one sample in a study of shared T cell receptors in the human thymus. TCRdb's table, derived via immunoSEQ multiplex PCR, lists solely in-frame clones and lacks some. Among 700,000 or so clones listed, approximately 85% were seen once. The data also belong to a second study, concerning human thymus T cells.

The sequenced sample consisted of thymocytes. Source of these receptors: a girl under three years old with a congenital heart defect. Both conserved end residues are part of each CDR3. The D gene is left open where the match is weak. A clone size is listed for some rows: how often the clone was seen (once, few, many), or a class if it is expanded.

DNA: TGTGCCAGCAGTCCCCGACAGGGATACCAAGAGACCCAGTACTTC; CDR3: CASSPRQGYQETQYF; V: TRBV6-6; size: -; J: TRBJ2-5; D: TRBD1
DNA: TGCGCCAGCAGCCAAGAGAAGATTAGTGAAAAACTGTTTTTT; CDR3: CASSQEKISEKLFF; V: TRBV4-1; size: -; J: TRBJ1-4; D: -
DNA: TGCGCCAGCCGCTTGGACCGTGGGACAGCCCAGACCGGGGAGCTGTTTTTT; CDR3: CASRLDRGTAQTGELFF; V: TRBV5-1; size: -; J: TRBJ2-2; D: TRBD1
DNA: TGTGCCAGCAGCCGCGGACAGGGGCCCAATCAGCCCCAGCATTTT; CDR3: CASSRGQGPNQPQHF; V: TRBV28; size: -; J: TRBJ1-5; D: TRBD1
DNA: TGTGCCATCAGTGAGTCGAATCCCCCAGATTTAACAGATACGCAGTATTTT; CDR3: CAISESNPPDLTDTQYF; V: TRBV10-3; size: -; J: TRBJ2-3; D: -
DNA: TGCGCCAGCAGCCATACTAGCGGGGCCTATAACCGGGAGGAGACCCAGTACTTC; CDR3: CASSHTSGAYNREETQYF; V: TRBV5-1; size: -; J: TRBJ2-5; D: TRBD2
DNA: TGTGCCAGCAGCCAAGCGGGACAGATGAACACTGAAGCTTTCTTT; CDR3: CASSQAGQMNTEAFF; V: TRBV4-2; size: -; J: TRBJ1-1; D: TRBD1
DNA: TGTGCCAGCAGCATCCTTTGGGACTCCCGATGGGACACTGAAGCTTTCTTT; CDR3: CASSILWDSRWDTEAFF; V: TRBV7-9; size: once; J: TRBJ1-1; D: -
DNA: TGTGCCAGCAGAACGACCAGGACAGGGAGAGGCTATGGCTACACCTTC; CDR3: CASRTTRTGRGYGYTF; V: TRBV27; size: few; J: TRBJ1-2; D: TRBD1
DNA: TGCGCCAGCAGCCTAGAGGACAGGGGGCTAGGCTACACCTTC; CDR3: CASSLEDRGLGYTF; V: TRBV4-3; size: once; J: TRBJ1-2; D: TRBD1
DNA: TGCGCCAGCAGCTCTCGGACAGGGAGACCCTTTAACTATGGCTACACCTTC; CDR3: CASSSRTGRPFNYGYTF; V: TRBV5-1; size: -; J: TRBJ1-2; D: TRBD1